These 8 T cell receptor beta chains originate from one sample sequenced in a study of T cell repertoires in cytomegalovirus infection. No antigen has been assigned to these receptors. Using its own MiXCR run on the reads, TCRdb lists one record per CDR3 protein. The table includes about 890,000 distinct CDR3 sequences, less than 40% detected once. Sequences were derived from cultured CD8+ T cells from PBMCs, sampled from culture after CMV antigen stimulation. The receptors shown here come from a human donor in good health (CMV status not recorded). Some clones in this sample may be carry-over from other donors' samples.

This clonotype was observed a handful of times. The CDR3 is CASRDRAHEQYV. The CDR3 DNA is TGTGCCAGTCGCGACAGGGCCCACGAGCAGTACGTC. The genes are TRBV28 and TRBJ2-7, with 7 bases matching TRBD1. Trimming cost V 9 bases and J 5 bases; bases outside gene matches: 7. Germline V gives CDR1 MDHEN, CDR2 SYDVKM. The length of the CDR3 is 12 residues.

The rearrangement joins TRBV7-2 to TRBJ1-1; possible D gene TRBD1, 6 bases. CDR1 is SGHTA and CDR2 is FQGNSA in the germline V gene. V lost 5 bases, J lost 2 bases, and 21 bases lay in between. CDR3 size: 17 residues. In DNA, the CDR3 is TGTGCCAGCAGCCTGACAGGTGATTATCAACCTAACACTGAAGCTTTCTTT. Protein product: CASSLTGDYQPNTEAFF.

The gene calls are TRBV20-1 and TRBJ2-7, with D possibly matching TRBD2 (6 bases). In germline, CDR1 is DFQATT, CDR2 SNEGSKA (reference sequence). V lost 7 bases and J 1 base, leaving 14 bases between the germline ends. CDR3 length: 13 amino acids. CDR3 amino acids: CSGESEGSYEQYF. CDR3 bases: TGCAGTGGGGAGTCGGAGGGGTCCTACGAGCAGTACTTC.

The chain carries TRBV6-5 and TRBJ1-1; tentative D call: TRBD1 (6 bases). The CDR3 loop spans 16 amino acids. V was trimmed by 4 bases and J by 4 bases, leaving 19 bases between them. Germline loops: CDR1 MNHEY, CDR2 SVGAGI. The CDR3 region has the DNA TGTGCCAGCAGTTTTATTCTAAGGGGGGGGAGCACTGAAGCTTTCTTT. Amino acid sequence: CASSFILRGGSTEAFF.

This clonotype showed up just a few times. This chain links TRBV27 with TRBJ2-1, with 11 bases fitting TRBD2. The CDR3 totals 17 residues. Trimming cost V 2 bases and J 8 bases; bases outside gene matches: 11. Germline lookup yields CDR1 MNHEY and CDR2 SMNVEV (reference sequence). CDR3 region: CASSLLAGGTAGYEQFF. The CDR3 DNA reads TGTGCCAGCAGTTTACTAGCGGGGGGCACGGCAGGATATGAGCAGTTCTTC.

This clonotype showed up just a few times. The chain couples TRBV10-3 to TRBJ1-5; D unresolved. Deletions cut 5 bases from V and 4 bases from J, with 12 bases between. The CDR3 is 14 residues long. Germline values: CDR1 ENHRY, CDR2 SYGVKD. CDR3 sequence reads: CAISLTGQNQPQHF. CDR3 coding DNA: TGTGCCATCAGTCTTACGGGTCAAAATCAGCCCCAGCATTTT.

This clonotype was seen only a few times. This sequence joins TRBV10-3 and TRBJ2-1, with 12 bases lining up with TRBD1. After removal of 3 bases from V and 5 bases from J, the junction contained 5 bases not matched to a gene. Germline V gene lookup returns CDR1 ENHRY and CDR2 SYGVKD. This CDR3 is built from 16 residues. The CDR3 DNA sequence: TGTGCCATCAGTGAATGGGACAGGGGGCAAGACAATGAGCAGTTCTTC. It yields the protein CAISEWDRGQDNEQFF.

This clonotype was seen only once. This sequence joins TRBV5-4 and TRBJ1-6; D is unclear. Trimming removed 4 bases from V and 0 bases from J, with 14 bases in between. CDR1 is SGHNT, CDR2 YYREEE, per germline (reference sequence). The CDR3 runs to 17 residues. The CDR3 nucleotides are TGTGCCAGCAGCCCTACTCTGCCGAGCTCCTATAATTCACCCCTCCACTTT. Its protein is CASSPTLPSSYNSPLHF.